This passage covers 7 T cell receptor beta chains from one sample sequenced in a study of blood T cell repertoires in COVID-19. The repertoire was sequenced with immunoSEQ multiplex PCR; TCRdb's copy has only in-frame clones and lacks some. The sample lists around 70,000 clones, more than 70% occurring once. Sequencing was performed on peripheral blood. The receptors were sampled from a man aged 45-65 years with acute or convalescent COVID-19.

J is TRBJ1-1 and V is TRBV6-5; possible D gene TRBD1, 5 bases. The CDR3 runs to 13 residues. The V gene lost 4 bases and the J gene lost 5 bases, with 11 bases spanning the gap. Germline CDR1 reads MNHEY; CDR2 reads SVGAGI. For the CDR3, the DNA is TGTGCCAGCAGTTCAGATGGGGGGACTGAAGCTTTCTTT. It specifies CASSSDGGTEAFF.

The chain recombines TRBV6-6 with TRBJ2-5; 10 bases match TRBD2. The CDR3 extends over 14 amino acids. Germline V gives CDR1 MNHNY, CDR2 SVGAGI (reference sequence). Unmatched junction bases numbered 5, after V lost 6 bases and J lost 4 bases. This chain's CDR3 is CASRSGGDTETQYF. The CDR3 DNA reads TGTGCCAGCAGAAGCGGGGGGGACACAGAGACCCAGTACTTC.

This clone occurred once. The chain is built from TRBV10-3 and TRBJ2-7; a possible D gene is TRBD1 (6 bases). Trimming cost V 6 bases and J 5 bases, with 17 bases left between them. Looked up from germline, CDR1 is ENHRY and CDR2 is SYGVKD. CDR3 length equals 14 residues. The CDR3 nucleotides are TGTGCCATCAGGGACCCGATGGGGGCCCACGAGCAGTACTTC. Protein sequence: CAIRDPMGAHEQYF.

The chain recombines TRBV5-1 with TRBJ2-7; 13 bases are shared with TRBD2. V trimming: 0 bases; J trimming: 3 bases; junction bases outside the gene matches: 6. CDR3 length: 17 amino acids. Germline values: CDR1 SGHRS, CDR2 YFSETQ. The CDR3 nucleotides read TGCGCCAGCAGCTTGGCGAGGACTAGCGGGAGTAACTACGAGCAGTACTTC. It encodes CASSLARTSGSNYEQYF.

The chain employs TRBV6-6 and TRBJ1-2, with D perhaps TRBD1 (6 bases). CDR1 MNHNY and CDR2 SVGAGI come from the germline V gene (reference sequence). The CDR3 runs 15 residues. V dropped 2 bases and J dropped 5 bases, with 15 bases sitting between them. The CDR3, as DNA: TGTGCCAGCAGTTACCCTCAGGGGATGGGGTATGGCTACACCTTC. It codes for CASSYPQGMGYGYTF.

The V call is TRBV29-1, the J call TRBJ1-6; 7 bases map to TRBD1. V lost 5 bases, J lost 19 bases, and 14 bases stayed unmatched. Looked up from germline, CDR1 is SQVTM and CDR2 is ANQGSEA. This CDR3 has 12 amino acids. The CDR3 loop reads CSVPPNRGPEHF. The CDR3 DNA follows: TGCAGCGTTCCCCCGAATAGGGGGCCGGAGCACTTT. Looking up the rest from reference TRBV29-1 and TRBJ1-6 gives the full variable domain: SAVISQKPSRDICQRGTSLTIQCQVDSQVTMMFWYRQQPGQSLTLIATANQGSEATYESGFVIDKFPISRPNLTFSTLTVSNMSPEDSSIYLCSVPPNRGPEHFGNGTRLTVT.

J is TRBJ1-3 and V is TRBV7-6; TRBD1 aligns across 7 bases. There are 15 residues in the CDR3. V lost 2 bases and J lost 2; bases outside the gene matches: 3. CDR1 and CDR2 (germline): SGHVS, FNYEAQ. The CDR3, as DNA: TGTGCCAGCAGCTTATACAGGGGTGCTGGAAACACCATATATTTT. It yields the protein CASSLYRGAGNTIYF.